These 15 T cell receptor beta chains were sequenced from one sample in a study of control samples from healthy donors and cancer patients. This table comes from immunoSEQ multiplex PCR, and its TCRdb copy is limited to in-frame clones, with some not included. This table holds roughly 120,000 clones, over 90% found once. Input material: blood. These receptors all stem from a man aged 30-40 years in good health.

This chain connects TRBV6-5 to TRBJ1-2, with D tentatively TRBD1 (5 bases). Trimming removed 2 bases at V and 4 bases at J, with 11 bases between. This CDR3 has 14 amino acids. CDR1 is MNHEY, CDR2 SVGAGI, per germline. Written as DNA, the CDR3 is TGTGCCAGCAGTTACGGTGGGGGGACCTATGGCTACACCTTC. Protein: CASSYGGGTYGYTF.

This clone was counted a single time. The gene calls are TRBV21-1 and TRBJ1-3. TRBV21-1 corresponds to a pseudogene. The CDR3 has 19 residues. CDR3 in amino acids: CASSMRDTRRSFSGNTIYF. In nucleotides, the CDR3 is TGTGCCAGCAGCATGCGGGACACGAGGCGGTCGTTCTCAGGAAACACCATATATTTT.

In this sample, this clone turned up once. The J gene is TRBJ1-2, the V gene TRBV6-6; TRBD1 aligns across 9 bases. The CDR3 totals 16 residues. CDR1 is MNHNY and CDR2 is SVGAGI in the germline V gene (reference sequence). V shed 0 bases, J shed 1 base, and the junction held 3 bases outside the gene matches. The CDR3 region has the DNA TGTGCCAGCAGTTACTCAGGACAGGGGAATAACTATGGCTACACCTTC. This codes for CASSYSGQGNNYGYTF.

The chain recombines TRBV27 with TRBJ1-5; no firm D call. Germline CDR1 MNHEY, CDR2 SMNVEV (reference sequence). Trimming shortened V by 8 bases and J by 6 bases, and 8 bases separated the two germline ends. The CDR3 sequence is 11 residues long. As DNA, the CDR3 is TGTGCCAGCGGGGAGAGTCAGCCCCAGCATTTT. Translated, it gives CASGESQPQHF.

This chain joins TRBV5-1 and TRBJ1-5, with D unclear. The CDR3 has 14 amino acids. Trimming took 0 bases from V and 4 from J, leaving 8 bases between them. Germline V CDR1 and CDR2: SGHRS, YFSETQ. In DNA form, the CDR3 reads TGCGCCAGCAGCTTGGACGGGGAAAATCAGCCCCAGCATTTT. The encoded protein is CASSLDGENQPQHF.

The V gene is TRBV7-2, the J gene TRBJ1-5; D unresolved. Trimming stripped 5 bases from V and 7 bases from J, with 12 bases between. The germline gives CDR1 SGHTA, CDR2 FQGNSA. The CDR3 is 13 residues long. The CDR3 DNA sequence: TGTGCCAGCAGCACCCAGAGGGAGCAGCCCCAGCATTTT. Its translation is CASSTQREQPQHF.

The gene calls are TRBV12-5 and TRBJ1-1; D remains unclear. Trimming removed 6 bases from V and 3 bases from J, with 8 bases in between. The V gene's germline CDR1 is LGHNT and CDR2 FRNRAP. The CDR3 is 12 residues long. The CDR3 DNA reads as TGTGCTAGTGGAAGACACGACACTGAAGCTTTCTTT. Translating it yields CASGRHDTEAFF.

The V and J genes are TRBV27 and TRBJ1-1; D is unresolved. The CDR3 is 15 residues long. V was shortened by 6 bases and J by 0 bases, with 14 bases between the two germline ends. CDR1 and CDR2 from the germline V gene are MNHEY and SMNVEV (reference sequence). The CDR3 DNA is TGTGCCAGCAGCCGCGTCGCGGGTCTGAACACTGAAGCTTTCTTT. It is translated as CASSRVAGLNTEAFF.

V is TRBV4-1 and J is TRBJ2-1, with 8 bases matching TRBD1. This CDR3 has 13 amino acids. After removal of 8 bases from V and 6 bases from J, the junction contained 6 bases not matched to a gene. Looked up from germline, CDR1 is MGHRA and CDR2 is YSYEKL. CDR3 residues: CASARGPLNEQFF. The CDR3 region has the DNA TGCGCCAGCGCCAGGGGGCCCCTCAATGAGCAGTTCTTC.

V gene TRBV19 combines with J gene TRBJ2-3; D is unresolved. The CDR3 covers 15 residues. V lost 1 base to trimming and J lost 2 bases, with 10 bases between them. Germline CDR1 reads LNHDA; CDR2 reads SQIVND (reference sequence). This CDR3 reads CASSIALRVTDTQYF. The CDR3 DNA follows: TGTGCCAGTAGTATAGCCCTCCGGGTCACAGATACGCAGTATTTT.

The gene calls are TRBV5-1 and TRBJ1-1; possible D gene TRBD1, 5 bases. This CDR3 region has 14 residues. Trimming took 0 bases from V and 8 from J, leaving 14 bases between them. Per the germline V gene, CDR1 is SGHRS and CDR2 is YFSETQ. For the CDR3, the DNA is TGCGCCAGCAGCTTGGGGGGCCCAACGGGGGAAGCTTTCTTT. Its translation is CASSLGGPTGEAFF. Full variable domain (remainder filled in from reference TRBV5-1 and TRBJ1-1): KAGVTQTPRYLIKTRGQQVTLSCSPISGHRSVSWYQQTPGQGLQFLFEYFSETQRNKGNFPGRFSGRQFSNSRSEMNVSTLELGDSALYLCASSLGGPTGEAFFGQGTRLTVV.

The chain links TRBV5-1 to TRBJ1-4, with 9 bases identical to TRBD1. With 4 bases clipped from V and 5 bases from J, the junction kept 9 bases outside the gene matches. This CDR3 comprises 16 residues. Germline CDR1 is SGHRS and CDR2 is YFSETQ. The DNA for the CDR3 is TGCGCCAGCAGCCCAGGACAGGGGATATCGAATGAAAAACTGTTTTTT. The encoded protein is CASSPGQGISNEKLFF. The whole variable domain, remainder taken from reference TRBV5-1 and TRBJ1-4, is KAGVTQTPRYLIKTRGQQVTLSCSPISGHRSVSWYQQTPGQGLQFLFEYFSETQRNKGNFPGRFSGRQFSNSRSEMNVSTLELGDSALYLCASSPGQGISNEKLFFGSGTQLSVL.

The chain couples TRBV5-1 to TRBJ2-5; D is perhaps TRBD1 (5 bases). The CDR3 has 15 amino acids. Trimming stripped 1 base from V and 1 base from J, with 11 bases between. Germline-derived CDR1 and CDR2 are SGHRS and YFSETQ. CDR3 in amino acids: CASSLSGALQETQYF. For the CDR3, the DNA is TGCGCCAGCAGCTTGAGTGGGGCCCTCCAAGAGACCCAGTACTTC.

The CDR3 DNA reads TGTGCCAGCAGCATATTCACCAGCCCAACTGGGGCCAACGTCCTGACTTTC. Translation: CASSIFTSPTGANVLTF. The chain joins TRBV6-2 or TRBV6-3 to TRBJ2-6; no clear D. CDR3 length equals 17 residues. The V gene's germline CDR1 is MNHEY and CDR2 SVGEGT. Trimming removed 6 bases from V and 2 bases from J, with 17 bases in between.

The CDR3 bases are TGTGCCAGCAGTGCGGGACAGGGGGCGTGGGGCTACACCTTC. Residues: CASSAGQGAWGYTF. The rearrangement uses TRBV27 and TRBJ1-2, with 12 bases matching TRBD1. Germline assignment: CDR1 MNHEY and CDR2 SMNVEV (reference sequence). Trimming at V came to 5 bases and at J to 8 bases, leaving 6 bases not matched to a gene. This CDR3 region has 14 residues.